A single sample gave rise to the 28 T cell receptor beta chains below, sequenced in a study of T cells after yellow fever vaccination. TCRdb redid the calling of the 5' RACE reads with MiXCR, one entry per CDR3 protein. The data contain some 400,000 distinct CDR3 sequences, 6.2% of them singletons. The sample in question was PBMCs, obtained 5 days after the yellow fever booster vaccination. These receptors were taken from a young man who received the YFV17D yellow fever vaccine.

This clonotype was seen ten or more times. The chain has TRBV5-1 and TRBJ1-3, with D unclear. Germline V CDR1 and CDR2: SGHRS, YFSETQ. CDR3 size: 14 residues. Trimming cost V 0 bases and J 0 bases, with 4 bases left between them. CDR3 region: CASSLANSGNTIYF. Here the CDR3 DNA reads TGCGCCAGCAGCTTGGCCAACTCTGGAAACACCATATATTTT.

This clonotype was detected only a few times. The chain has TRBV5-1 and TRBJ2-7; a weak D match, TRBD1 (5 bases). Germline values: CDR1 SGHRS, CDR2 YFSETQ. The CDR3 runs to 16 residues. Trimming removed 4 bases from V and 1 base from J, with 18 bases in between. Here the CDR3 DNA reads TGCGCCAGCAGCGCGACAGCGCGGCTAAATTCCTACGAGCAGTACTTC. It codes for CASSATARLNSYEQYF.

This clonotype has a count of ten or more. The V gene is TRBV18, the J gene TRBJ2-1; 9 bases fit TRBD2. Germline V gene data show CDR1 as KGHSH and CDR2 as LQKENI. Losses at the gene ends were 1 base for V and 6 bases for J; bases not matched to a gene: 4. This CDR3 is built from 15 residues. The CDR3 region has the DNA TGTGCCAGCTCACCACGAGCGGGAGGAACCAATGAGCAGTTCTTC. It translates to CASSPRAGGTNEQFF.

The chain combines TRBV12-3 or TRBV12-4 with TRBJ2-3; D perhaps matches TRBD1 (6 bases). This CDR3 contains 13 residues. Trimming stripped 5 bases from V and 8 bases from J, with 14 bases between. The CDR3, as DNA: TGTGCCAGCAGTCTTCCAGGGGACGGTACGCAGTATTTT. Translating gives CASSLPGDGTQYF.

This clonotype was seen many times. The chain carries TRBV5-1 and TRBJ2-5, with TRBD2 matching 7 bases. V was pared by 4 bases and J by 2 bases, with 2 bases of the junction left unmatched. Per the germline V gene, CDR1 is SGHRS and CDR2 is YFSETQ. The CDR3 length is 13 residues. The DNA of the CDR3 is TGCGCCAGCAGCGGGCGGGGGCAAGAGACCCAGTACTTC. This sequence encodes CASSGRGQETQYF.

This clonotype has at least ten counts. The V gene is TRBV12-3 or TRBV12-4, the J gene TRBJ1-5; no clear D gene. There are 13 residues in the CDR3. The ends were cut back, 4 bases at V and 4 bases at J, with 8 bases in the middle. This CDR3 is CASSYGENQPQHF. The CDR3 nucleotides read TGTGCCAGCAGTTATGGGGAGAATCAGCCCCAGCATTTT.

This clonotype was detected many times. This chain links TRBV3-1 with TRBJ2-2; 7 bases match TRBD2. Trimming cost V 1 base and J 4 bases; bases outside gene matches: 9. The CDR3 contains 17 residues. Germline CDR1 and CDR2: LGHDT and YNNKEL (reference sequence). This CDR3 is CASSQGAALAATGELFF. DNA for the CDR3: TGTGCCAGCAGCCAAGGCGCGGCCCTAGCGGCCACCGGGGAGCTGTTTTTT.

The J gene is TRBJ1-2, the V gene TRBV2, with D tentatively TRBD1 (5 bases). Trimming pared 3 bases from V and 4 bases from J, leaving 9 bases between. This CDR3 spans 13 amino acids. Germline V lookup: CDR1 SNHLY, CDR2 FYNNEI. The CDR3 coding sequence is TGTGCCAGCAGTGATAGACAGCGCTATGGCTACACCTTC. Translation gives CASSDRQRYGYTF.

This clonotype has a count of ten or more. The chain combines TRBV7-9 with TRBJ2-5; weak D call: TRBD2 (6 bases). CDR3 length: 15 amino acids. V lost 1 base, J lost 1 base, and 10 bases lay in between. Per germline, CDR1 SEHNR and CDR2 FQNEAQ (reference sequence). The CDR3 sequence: CASSLDLAFQETQYF. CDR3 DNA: TGTGCCAGCAGCTTAGACCTAGCGTTCCAAGAGACCCAGTACTTC.

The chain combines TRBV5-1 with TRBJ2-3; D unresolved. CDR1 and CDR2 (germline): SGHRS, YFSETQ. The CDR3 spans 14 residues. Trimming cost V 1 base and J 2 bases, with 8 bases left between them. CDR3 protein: CASSLLPDTDTQYF. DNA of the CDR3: TGCGCCAGCAGCTTGCTTCCTGACACAGATACGCAGTATTTT.

CDR3 residues: CSVGRALEQFF. The CDR3 coding sequence is TGCAGCGTTGGTCGTGCGTTGGAGCAGTTCTTC. V gene TRBV29-1 combines with J gene TRBJ2-1; D is uncertain. The germline V gene has CDR1 SQVTM and CDR2 ANQGSEA. The CDR3 has 11 residues. Trimming stripped 4 bases from V and 10 bases from J, with 11 bases between.

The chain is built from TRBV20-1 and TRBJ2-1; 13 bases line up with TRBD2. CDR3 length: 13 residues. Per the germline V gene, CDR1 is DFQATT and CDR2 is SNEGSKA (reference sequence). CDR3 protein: CASPTSGRFEQFF. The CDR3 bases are TGCGCAAGCCCGACTAGCGGGAGGTTTGAGCAGTTCTTC.

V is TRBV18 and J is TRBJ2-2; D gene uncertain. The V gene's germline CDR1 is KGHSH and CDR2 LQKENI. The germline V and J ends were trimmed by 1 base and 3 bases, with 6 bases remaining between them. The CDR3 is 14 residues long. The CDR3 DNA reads TGTGCCAGCTCACCACTTGGGGACACCGGGGAGCTGTTTTTT. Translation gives CASSPLGDTGELFF.

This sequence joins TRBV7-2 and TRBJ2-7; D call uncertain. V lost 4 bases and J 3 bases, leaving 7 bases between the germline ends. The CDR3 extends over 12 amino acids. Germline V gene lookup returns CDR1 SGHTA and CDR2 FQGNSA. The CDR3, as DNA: TGTGCCAGCAGCTCCGACGTCTACGAGCAGTACTTC. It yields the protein CASSSDVYEQYF.

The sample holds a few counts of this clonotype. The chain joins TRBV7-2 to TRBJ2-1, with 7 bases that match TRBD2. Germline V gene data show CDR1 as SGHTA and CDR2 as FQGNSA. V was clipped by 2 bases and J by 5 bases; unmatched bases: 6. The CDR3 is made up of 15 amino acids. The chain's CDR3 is CASSLFLADNNEQFF. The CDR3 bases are TGTGCCAGCAGCTTATTCCTAGCGGATAACAATGAGCAGTTCTTC.

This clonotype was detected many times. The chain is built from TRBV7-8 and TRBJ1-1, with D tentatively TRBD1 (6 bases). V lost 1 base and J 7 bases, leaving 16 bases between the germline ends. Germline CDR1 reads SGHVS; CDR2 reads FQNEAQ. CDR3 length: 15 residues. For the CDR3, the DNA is TGTGCCAGCAGCTTAGTCGGGGACATGGGGGGTGAAGCTTTCTTT. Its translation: CASSLVGDMGGEAFF. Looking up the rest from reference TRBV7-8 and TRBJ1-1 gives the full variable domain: GAGVSQSPRYKVAKRGQDVALRCDPISGHVSLFWYQQALGQGPEFLTYFQNEAQLDKSGLPSDRFFAERPEGSVSTLKIQRTQQEDSAVYLCASSLVGDMGGEAFFGQGTRLTVV.

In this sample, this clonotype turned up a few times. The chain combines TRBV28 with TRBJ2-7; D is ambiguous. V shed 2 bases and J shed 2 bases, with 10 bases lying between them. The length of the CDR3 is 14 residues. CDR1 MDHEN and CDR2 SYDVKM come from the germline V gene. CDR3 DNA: TGTGCCAGCAGTTTAAACCGGGTCCCCTACGAGCAGTACTTC. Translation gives CASSLNRVPYEQYF.

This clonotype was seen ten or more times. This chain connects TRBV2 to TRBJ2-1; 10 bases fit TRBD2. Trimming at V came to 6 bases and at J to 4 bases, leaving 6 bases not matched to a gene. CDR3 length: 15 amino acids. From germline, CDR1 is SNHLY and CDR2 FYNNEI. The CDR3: CASRMGLAHYNEQFF. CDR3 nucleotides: TGTGCCAGCAGGATGGGACTAGCGCATTACAATGAGCAGTTCTTC.

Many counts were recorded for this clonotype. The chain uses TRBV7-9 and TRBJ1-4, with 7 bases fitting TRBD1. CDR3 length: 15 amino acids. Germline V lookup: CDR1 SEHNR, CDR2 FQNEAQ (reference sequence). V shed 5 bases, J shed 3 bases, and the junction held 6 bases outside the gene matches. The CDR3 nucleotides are TGTGCCAGCAGCCCGGCAGGGGGGTCTAATGAAAAACTGTTTTTT. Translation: CASSPAGGSNEKLFF.

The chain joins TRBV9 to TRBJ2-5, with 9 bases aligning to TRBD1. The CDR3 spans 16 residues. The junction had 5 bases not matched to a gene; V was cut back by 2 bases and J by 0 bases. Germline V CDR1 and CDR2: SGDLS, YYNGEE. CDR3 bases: TGTGCCAGCAGCGTTAAGGACAGGGGACACCAAGAGACCCAGTACTTC. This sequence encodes CASSVKDRGHQETQYF.

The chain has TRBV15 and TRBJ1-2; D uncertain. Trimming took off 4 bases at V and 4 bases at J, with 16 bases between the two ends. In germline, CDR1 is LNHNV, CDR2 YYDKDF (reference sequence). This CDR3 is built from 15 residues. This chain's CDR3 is CATSMTRTEAYGYTF. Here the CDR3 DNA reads TGTGCCACCAGCATGACTAGGACGGAAGCCTATGGCTACACCTTC.

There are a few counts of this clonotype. CDR3 in DNA: TGTGCCACCAGTGATTCCCCGGACAGGGGAGCCAACAATGAGCAGTTCTTC. Amino acids: CATSDSPDRGANNEQFF. The genes are TRBV24-1 and TRBJ2-1, with 9 nucleotides matching TRBD1. This CDR3 has 17 residues. V was pared by 2 bases and J by 5 bases, with 9 bases of the junction left unmatched. Germline lookup yields CDR1 KGHDR and CDR2 SFDVKD.

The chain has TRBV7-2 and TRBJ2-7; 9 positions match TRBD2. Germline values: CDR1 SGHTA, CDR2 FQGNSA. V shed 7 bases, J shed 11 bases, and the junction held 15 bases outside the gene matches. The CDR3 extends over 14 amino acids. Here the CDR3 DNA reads TGTGCCAGCACCCCTGGGGGCGGGAGGGCCGAAAAGTACTTC. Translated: CASTPGGGRAEKYF.

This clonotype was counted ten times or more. CDR3: CASSPRTSGRANEQFF. The CDR3 region has the DNA TGTGCCAGCTCACCCCGGACTAGCGGGAGGGCCAATGAGCAGTTCTTC. The V call is TRBV18, the J call TRBJ2-1, with 15 bases that match TRBD2. CDR3 length equals 16 residues. Germline CDR1 KGHSH, CDR2 LQKENI. The V segment lost 3 bases and the J segment 6 bases; nucleotides outside the gene matches: 3.

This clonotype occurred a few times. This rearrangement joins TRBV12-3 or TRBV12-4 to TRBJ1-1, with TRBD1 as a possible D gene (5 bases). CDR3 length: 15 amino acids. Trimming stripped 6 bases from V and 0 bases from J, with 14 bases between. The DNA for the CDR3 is TGTGCCAGCAGCCGTGTTGCGGGACTGAACACTGAAGCTTTCTTT. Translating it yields CASSRVAGLNTEAFF.

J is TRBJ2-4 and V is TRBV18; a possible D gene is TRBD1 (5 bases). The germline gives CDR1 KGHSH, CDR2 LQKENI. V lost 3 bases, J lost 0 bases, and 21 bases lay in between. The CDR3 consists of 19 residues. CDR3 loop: CASSPTSPDRYLAKNIQYF. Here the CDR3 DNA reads TGTGCCAGCTCACCCACGAGCCCCGACAGATACCTAGCCAAAAACATTCAGTACTTC.

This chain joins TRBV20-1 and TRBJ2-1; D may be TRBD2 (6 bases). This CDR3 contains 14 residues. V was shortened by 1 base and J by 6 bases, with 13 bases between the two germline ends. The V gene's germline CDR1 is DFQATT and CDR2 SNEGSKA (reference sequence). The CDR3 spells CSARGGLRVNEQFF. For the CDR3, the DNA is TGCAGTGCTAGAGGAGGACTAAGGGTCAATGAGCAGTTCTTC.

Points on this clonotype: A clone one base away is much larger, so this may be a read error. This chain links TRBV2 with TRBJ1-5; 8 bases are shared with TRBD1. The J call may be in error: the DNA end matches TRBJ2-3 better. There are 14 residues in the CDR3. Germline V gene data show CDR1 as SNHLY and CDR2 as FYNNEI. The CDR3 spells CASRHDRGNQPQYF. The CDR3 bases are TGTGCCAGCAGACACGACAGGGGCAATCAGCCCCAGTATTTT.